This T cell receptor beta chain originates from a study of blood T cell repertoires in COVID-19. About the study: Samples taken during acute and convalescent COVID-19 were collected in the United States, Italy and Spain.

Assay: immunoSEQ multiplex PCR; the TCRdb copy retains only in-frame clones and omits some. The sample yields tens of thousands of clones, approximately 90% seen once. The germline CDR1 and CDR2 sequences are KGHSH and LQKENI. V was shortened by 3 bases and J by 7 bases, with 19 bases between the two germline ends. CDR3 length: 15 amino acids. The material sequenced was peripheral blood. The chain carries TRBV18 and TRBJ2-7; maybe TRBD1 (5 bases). The clonotype originates from a woman aged 50 to 60 in a cohort sampled during active COVID-19. CDR3 protein: CASSPLPDSSWEQYF. CDR3 bases: TGTGCCAGCTCACCCCTACCTGACAGTTCGTGGGAGCAGTACTTC.